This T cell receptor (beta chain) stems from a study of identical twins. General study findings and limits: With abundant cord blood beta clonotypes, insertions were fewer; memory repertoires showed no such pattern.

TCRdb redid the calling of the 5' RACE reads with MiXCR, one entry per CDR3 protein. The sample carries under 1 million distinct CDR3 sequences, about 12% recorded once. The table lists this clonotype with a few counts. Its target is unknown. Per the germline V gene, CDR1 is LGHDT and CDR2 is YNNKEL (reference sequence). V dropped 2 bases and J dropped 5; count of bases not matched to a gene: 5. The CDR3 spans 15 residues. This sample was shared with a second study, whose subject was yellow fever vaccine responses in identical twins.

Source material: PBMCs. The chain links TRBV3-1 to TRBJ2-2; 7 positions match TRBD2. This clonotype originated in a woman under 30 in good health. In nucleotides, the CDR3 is TGTGCCAGCAGCCAAATAGCGGGTTATACCGGGGAGCTGTTTTTT. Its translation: CASSQIAGYTGELFF.